The entry below describes one T cell receptor (beta chain). The data stem from a study of T cell changes during pregnancy in multiple sclerosis. Produced via immunoSEQ multiplex PCR; TCRdb's table is partial and in-frame only. The sample carries around 36,000 clones, 90% to 95% recorded once. Germline V CDR1 and CDR2: MNHEY, SMNVEV (reference sequence). The J segment lost 6 bases and the V segment lost 7 bases, leaving 7 bases of the junction unmatched. This CDR3 spans 14 amino acids. V and J are TRBV27 and TRBJ2-2; 8 bases agree with TRBD2. The sequencing here drew on CD8+ T cells from peripheral blood mononuclear cells, taken before pregnancy. The sequence was obtained from a female donor with multiple sclerosis, enrolled in a pregnancy study. CDR3 nucleotides: TGTGCCAGCACCCCCTACGGGGGGGCCGGGGAGCTGTTTTTT. It is translated as CASTPYGGAGELFF.